The clone carrying this TCR beta chain is a singleton in its sample. The ends were cut back, 6 bases at V and 4 bases at J, with 16 bases in the middle. There are 15 residues in the CDR3. CDR1 is MDHEN, CDR2 SYDVKM, per germline. Patients at the Seattle site were enrolled during active infection and followed longitudinally. This entry is derived from a study of blood T cell repertoires in COVID-19. Study overall: Sample material is recorded as cDNA or gDNA derived from T cells, B-cell-depleted T cells, or PBMCs.

Original analysis: Reference gene primer amplification gave nucleated cell count estimates. Method: immunoSEQ multiplex PCR; TCRdb's copy keeps in-frame clones and lacks some. V and J calls and clone size are copied from that table; D and trimming were computed from the DNA. The table lists 250,000 to 400,000 clones, 75% to 90% of them singletons. Material for sequencing was peripheral blood. The TCR sequence derives from a woman in her twenties or thirties with COVID-19, enrolled during active disease. V is TRBV28 and J is TRBJ2-1, with D possibly matching TRBD2 (6 bases). The CDR3 sequence: CASSLVAEGYNEQFF. The DNA of the CDR3 is TGTGCCAGCAGCCTCGTAGCGGAGGGATACAATGAGCAGTTCTTC.